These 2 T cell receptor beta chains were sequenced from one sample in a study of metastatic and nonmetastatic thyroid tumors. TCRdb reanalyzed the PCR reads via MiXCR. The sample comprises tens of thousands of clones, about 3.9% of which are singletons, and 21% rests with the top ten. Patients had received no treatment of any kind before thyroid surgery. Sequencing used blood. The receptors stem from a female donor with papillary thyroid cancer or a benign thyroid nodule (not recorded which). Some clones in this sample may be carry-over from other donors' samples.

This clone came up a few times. In nucleotides, the CDR3 is TGCAGTGCTAGAGATACGGCGGCAGATACGCAGTATTTT. It is translated as CSARDTAADTQYF. The rearrangement uses TRBV20-1 and TRBJ2-3; the D is unclear. V lost 0 bases, J lost 4 bases, and 8 bases lay in between. Germline V CDR1 and CDR2: DFQATT, SNEGSKA (reference sequence). This CDR3 is 13 amino acids long.

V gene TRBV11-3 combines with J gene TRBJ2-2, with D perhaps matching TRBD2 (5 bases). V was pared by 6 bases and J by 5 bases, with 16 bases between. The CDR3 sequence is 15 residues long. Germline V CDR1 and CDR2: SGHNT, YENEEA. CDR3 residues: CASSDGGRVTGELFF. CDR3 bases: TGTGCCAGCAGTGACGGAGGCCGGGTAACCGGGGAGCTGTTTTTT.